Below, 24 T cell receptor beta chains from the same sample are listed, as sequenced in a study of T cell clonality in common variable immunodeficiency (dated by TCRdb to the mid-2010s). The receptor library was made with the immunoSEQ multiplex PCR assay. Not all clones reach the TCRdb copy of this immuneACCESS table, which keeps in-frame sequences only. Checked studies attribute under half of the gap to unresolved V genes and leave the rest unexplained. Listed for this sample are 55,000 or so clones, none observed only a single time. Around 0.8% of the sample comes from the top ten. Sequences were obtained from peripheral blood mononuclear cells. The receptors stem from a person aged 18-69 years in good health.

This clone has a count of ten or more. The DNA ends 3 residues before the CDR3 does, and the rest of the CDR3 is filled in from the germline J gene. The genes are TRBV29-1 and TRBJ2-3; D remains ambiguous. The CDR3 totals 14 residues. Germline assignment: CDR1 SQVTM and CDR2 ANQGSEA. Partial CDR3 DNA: TGCAGCATTAGCAACTCCTTGTACCAAGAGACG. Protein: CSISNSLYQET. The whole CDR3 region reads CSISNSLYQETQYF.

This clone occurred many times. The read terminates 3 residues before the CDR3 end, so the remaining end is supplied by the germline J gene. The genes are TRBV6-2 or TRBV6-3 and TRBJ2-1, with a possible D match to TRBD2 (6 bases). Germline V CDR1 and CDR2: MNHEY, SVGEGT. CDR3 size: 16 residues. V lost 6 bases and J 2 bases, leaving 17 bases between the germline ends. Partial CDR3 DNA: TGTGCCAGCAGACCCGACGGGCGGGGCGCCTACAATGAG. Protein sequence: CASRPDGRGAYNE. Given in full, the CDR3 is CASRPDGRGAYNEQFF.

This clone was detected ten times or more. The covered CDR3 bases are TGTGCCACCAGTGATTTAGCGGCCACCGGAACCGGGGAG. The encoded protein is CATSDLAATGTGE. The CDR3 in its entirety is CATSDLAATGTGELFF. The V and J genes are TRBV24-1 and TRBJ2-2, with D perhaps TRBD2 (5 bases). The CDR3 end is not reached by the read, which stops 3 residues before it; the germline J gene fills it in. Looked up from germline, CDR1 is KGHDR and CDR2 is SFDVKD. The CDR3 runs to 16 residues. V lost 1 base and J 5 bases, leaving 13 bases between the germline ends.

As to this clone: With the read ending 3 residues before the CDR3 end, the germline J gene is used to fill in that end. The V gene is TRBV19, the J gene TRBJ1-5; possible D gene TRBD1, 6 bases. Trimming stripped 7 bases from V and 2 bases from J, with 33 bases between. This CDR3 spans 21 amino acids. Germline CDR1 is LNHDA and CDR2 is SQIVND (reference sequence). The CDR3 sequence: CASTGGGVGGYREYGNQPQHF. The sequenced part of the CDR3 DNA is TGTGCCAGTACGGGAGGGGGGGTAGGGGGGTATCGGGAATACGGCAATCAGCCC.

Worth noting for this clone: Read sequence stops 3 residues before the CDR3 end, and the germline J gene provides the missing end. V is TRBV7-9 and J is TRBJ1-2; D is ambiguous. The CDR3 extends over 13 amino acids. Germline V gene sequence: CDR1 SEHNR, CDR2 FQNEAQ (reference sequence). The CDR3 loop reads CASLAAVADTYTF. CDR3 bases read: TGTGCCAGCCTGGCGGCGGTTGCAGATACC.

This clone was detected many times. The CDR3 end falls 3 residues outside the read, so it is completed with the germline J gene. V gene TRBV20-1 combines with J gene TRBJ1-1, with 8 bases identical to TRBD1. Germline V gene lookup returns CDR1 DFQATT and CDR2 SNEGSKA (reference sequence). CDR3 length: 12 residues. The junction had 4 bases not matched to a gene; V was cut back by 6 bases and J by 4 bases. The CDR3 reads CSARTGGTEAFF. CDR3 bases read: TGCAGTGCCAGAACAGGGGGCACTGAA.

A remark on this clone: With the read ending 3 residues before the CDR3 end, the germline J gene is used to fill in that end. The V and J genes are TRBV10-2 and TRBJ1-3; 9 bases are shared with TRBD1. Germline lookup yields CDR1 WSHSY and CDR2 SAAADI. The CDR3 contains 19 residues. V trimming: 4 bases; J trimming: 2 bases; junction bases outside the gene matches: 15. CDR3 DNA (partial): TGCGCCAGCAGTGTATCTGGACAGGGGAAATTCGGTCCTGGAAACACC. This sequence encodes CASSVSGQGKFGPGNT. The complete CDR3 sequence is CASSVSGQGKFGPGNTIYF.

This clone was counted many times. The read terminates 3 residues ahead of where the CDR3 ends, so the germline J gene completes it. The chain carries TRBV5-1 and TRBJ2-1; 10 nucleotides line up with TRBD1. J lost 9 bases, V lost 4 bases, and 10 bases had no gene match. This CDR3 contains 15 residues. CDR1 is SGHRS, CDR2 YFSETQ, per germline. The covered CDR3 bases are TGCGCCAGCAGCCCTGACCAGACAGGGGGCCGTGAG. Translating it yields CASSPDQTGGRE. The CDR3 in its entirety is CASSPDQTGGREQFF.

A few counts support this clone. The read finishes 3 residues shy of the CDR3 end, and the germline J gene is used to complete it. This sequence joins TRBV2 and TRBJ1-3; D remains unclear. V was clipped by 9 bases and J by 2 bases, with 11 bases between them. In germline, CDR1 is SNHLY, CDR2 FYNNEI. The CDR3 sequence is 13 residues long. Partial CDR3 DNA: TGTGCCAGAAAGAAGTTAGCTGGAAACACC. Translated, it gives CARKKLAGNT. Given in full, the CDR3 is CARKKLAGNTIYF.

Many counts were recorded for this clone. Sequencing ends 3 residues short of the CDR3 end; the germline J gene provides the rest. The genes are TRBV5-6 and TRBJ2-1; D possibly corresponds to TRBD2 (6 bases). Trimming shortened V by 2 bases and J by 8 bases, and 14 bases separated the two germline ends. Germline V gives CDR1 SGHDT, CDR2 YYEEEE. This CDR3 has 14 amino acids. Incomplete CDR3 DNA: TGTGCCAGCAGCTTCAGGAGCCCTAGCGATGAG. This translates into CASSFRSPSDE. The whole CDR3 sequence reads CASSFRSPSDEQFF.

Turning to this clone: The read halts 3 residues ahead of the CDR3 end, with the missing end drawn from the germline J gene. This chain joins TRBV10-2 and TRBJ2-1; 7 bases align to TRBD2. This CDR3 has 14 amino acids. CDR1 is WSHSY and CDR2 is SAAADI in the germline V gene. V dropped 4 bases and J dropped 6; count of bases not matched to a gene: 6. This CDR3 is CASSAMTSSNEQFF. The covered CDR3 bases are TGCGCCAGCAGTGCGATGACTAGCAGCAATGAG.

At least ten counts were recorded for this clone. Read coverage stops 3 residues before the CDR3 terminus; the germline J gene supplies the remainder. The chain employs TRBV10-3 and TRBJ1-1; 8 positions agree with TRBD1. Losses at the gene ends were 8 bases for V and 1 base for J; bases not matched to a gene: 3. CDR1 and CDR2 from the germline V gene are ENHRY and SYGVKD. This CDR3 comprises 13 residues. The CDR3 sequence is CAISGTGNTEAFF. CDR3 bases read: TGTGCCATCTCAGGGACAGGGAACACTGAA.

This clone has a count of ten or more. The read gets to within 3 residues of the CDR3 end, and the germline J gene fills in the rest. V is TRBV15 and J is TRBJ1-3; the D gene is possibly TRBD1 (5 bases). V lost 3 bases, J lost 0 bases, and 9 bases lay in between. The CDR3 contains 15 residues. Germline CDR1 reads LNHNV; CDR2 reads YYDKDF (reference sequence). The CDR3 here is CATSSGGSSGNTIYF. CDR3 DNA (partial): TGTGCCACCAGCAGCGGGGGGTCCTCTGGAAACACC.

This clone was seen at least ten times. The CDR3 extends 3 residues past the end of the read, so its final part is completed from the germline J gene. The chain couples TRBV27 to TRBJ1-4, with D tentatively TRBD1 (6 bases). Germline V lookup: CDR1 MNHEY, CDR2 SMNVEV (reference sequence). V was pared by 2 bases and J by 6 bases, with 13 bases between. This CDR3 is built from 15 residues. The CDR3 sequence: CASSLAGAGYEKLFF. The CDR3 bases that were read are TGTGCCAGCAGTTTAGCGGGGGCGGGATATGAAAAA.

This clone was seen at least ten times. The DNA is left out, because the CDR3 cannot be placed on it with certainty; the CDR3 is given as TCRdb lists it. V gene TRBV2 combines with J gene TRBJ1-1; the table's TRBD1 call for D was not verified on the DNA. Inclusive of both ends, the CDR3 amounts to 17 amino acids. Germline CDR1 and CDR2: SNHLY and FYNNEI. CDR3 region: CASILAAGTWVEGEAFF.

This clone was counted ten times or more. The read gets to within 3 residues of the CDR3 end, and the germline J gene fills in the rest. The chain joins TRBV6-1 to TRBJ2-2, with 7 bases aligning to TRBD1. The CDR3 is 15 amino acids. Germline V gene sequence: CDR1 MNHNS, CDR2 SASEGT. The junction had 7 bases not matched to a gene; V was cut back by 3 bases and J by 6 bases. The sequenced CDR3 bases are TGTGCCAGCAGTGAGAAGACAGGGTGGGCCGGGGAG. Its translation: CASSEKTGWAGE. The whole CDR3 sequence is CASSEKTGWAGELFF.

This clone showed up many times. The read is 3 residues too short to cover the CDR3 end, so that end is filled in from the germline J gene. The rearrangement joins TRBV7-6 to TRBJ2-6; D might be TRBD2 (6 bases). Germline lookup yields CDR1 SGHVS and CDR2 FNYEAQ. The V and J ends lost 5 bases and 4 bases respectively, with 15 bases between them. The CDR3 is 16 amino acids. CDR3 region: CASSPPGGMGANVLTF. The CDR3 bases that were read are TGTGCCAGCAGCCCGCCTGGGGGGATGGGGGCCAACGTC.

Concerning this clone itself: The junction and the germline gene differ at one end; a read error may be behind it. The CDR3 end lies 3 residues beyond the end of the read and is filled in from the germline J gene. Other DNA sequences of this sample code for an identical CDR3. The rearrangement uses TRBV18 and TRBJ1-3, with 7 bases aligning to TRBD1. The CDR3 spans 16 residues. Germline CDR1 is KGHSH and CDR2 is LQKENI. The DNA read from the CDR3 is TGTGCCAGCTCACCTGGGACAGCTCTCTCTGGAAACACG. As protein: CASSPGTALSGNT. The complete CDR3 reads CASSPGTALSGNTIYF.

This clone was detected many times. The read stops 3 residues short of the end of the CDR3; the missing end is completed from the germline J gene. The rearrangement uses TRBV2 and TRBJ2-6, with 9 bases fitting TRBD2. With 6 bases clipped from V and 0 bases from J, the junction kept 6 bases outside the gene matches. The CDR3 runs 17 residues. In germline, CDR1 is SNHLY, CDR2 FYNNEI. The covered CDR3 bases are TGTGCCAGCAGAACGACTAGCGGAAGCTCTGGGGCCAACGTC. It codes for CASRTTSGSSGANV. The CDR3 reads in full as CASRTTSGSSGANVLTF.

This clone occurred many times. Read sequence stops 3 residues before the CDR3 end, and the germline J gene provides the missing end. The rearrangement links TRBV12-3 or TRBV12-4 to TRBJ2-5; 7 bases agree with TRBD2. The CDR3 contains 14 residues. V trimming: 5 bases; J trimming: 5 bases; junction bases outside the gene matches: 8. The CDR3 reads CASSPDGGTETQYF. CDR3 DNA (partial): TGTGCCAGCAGTCCGGACGGGGGGACGGAGACC.

A word on this clone: This could be a read error, since a much larger clone is one nucleotide away. The CDR3: CASSSSGNSNQPQYF. Incomplete CDR3 DNA: TGTGCCAGTAGTTCCTCGGGGAATAGCAATCAGCCG. The chain couples TRBV19 to TRBJ2-3; a possible D gene is TRBD2 (5 bases). The read halts 3 residues ahead of the CDR3 end, with the missing end drawn from the germline J gene. The V gene's germline CDR1 is LNHDA and CDR2 SQIVND (reference sequence). The CDR3 has 15 amino acids.

This clone was detected ten times or more. Read coverage stops 3 residues before the CDR3 terminus; the germline J gene supplies the remainder. V and J are TRBV18 and TRBJ1-1; 8 bases map to TRBD1. Germline values: CDR1 KGHSH, CDR2 LQKENI. V shed 6 bases and J 5 bases; nucleotides not matched to a gene: 8. The CDR3 consists of 14 residues. This CDR3 reads CASSQQGGGTEAFF. The covered CDR3 bases are TGTGCCAGCTCCCAACAGGGGGGGGGAACTGAA. Full variable domain (outside the CDR3, taken from reference TRBV18 and TRBJ1-1): NAGVMQNPRHLVRRRGQEARLRCSPMKGHSHVYWYRQLPEEGLKFMVYLQKENIIDESGMPKERFSAEFPKEGPSILRIQQVVRGDSAAYFCASSQQGGGTEAFFGQGTRLTVV.

This clone was seen ten or more times. The CDR3 is cut off 3 residues early in the read; its end comes from the germline J gene. The chain is built from TRBV5-6 and TRBJ2-3; D might be TRBD1 (6 bases). This CDR3 is 15 amino acids long. CDR1 is SGHDT, CDR2 YYEEEE, per germline. Trimming stripped 4 bases from V and 2 bases from J, with 14 bases between. The CDR3 DNA, read in part, is TGTGCCAGCAGCCAACCGGGACACTACACAGATACG. It encodes CASSQPGHYTDT. In full, the CDR3 is CASSQPGHYTDTQYF.

This clone was detected many times. The read ends 3 residues before the CDR3 terminus; that terminus is restored from the germline J gene. The V call is TRBV5-1, the J call TRBJ2-5; TRBD2 aligns across 10 bases. CDR3 size: 15 residues. Unmatched junction bases numbered 9, after V lost 4 bases and J lost 6 bases. From germline, CDR1 is SGHRS and CDR2 YFSETQ. The CDR3 sequence: CASSVLSGGRQTQYF. Incomplete CDR3 DNA: TGCGCCAGCAGCGTTCTTAGCGGGGGGCGACAGACC.